A single sample is the source of the 7 T cell receptor beta chains below, sequenced in a study of shared clonotypes between healthy human individuals. The method was immunoSEQ multiplex PCR; TCRdb's version includes in-frame clones alone and lacks a portion of them. The table includes roughly 1,500,000 clones, approximately 98% detected once. The sample was naive CD4+ T cells sorted from blood. Subset defined: CD45RA+ positively selected. The receptors shown here come from a young man in good health.

The chain employs TRBV18 and TRBJ2-2; 9 positions match TRBD1. CDR1 is KGHSH, CDR2 LQKENI, per germline. Germline trimming cut 0 bases from V and 6 bases from J; bases unmatched to any gene: 17. This CDR3 has 20 amino acids. The CDR3 loop reads CASSPPPSFRQGVSAGELFF. The CDR3 bases are TGTGCCAGCTCACCACCCCCCAGTTTTCGACAGGGGGTCTCCGCCGGGGAGCTGTTTTTT.

The chain employs TRBV21-1 and TRBJ2-7; the table names TRBD2, a call not compared with the DNA. TRBV21-1 is a recognized pseudogene. The CDR3 extends over 15 amino acids. The CDR3 sequence: CASSISSGSSYEQYF. In DNA form, the CDR3 reads TGTGCCAGCAGCATATCGAGCGGGAGCTCCTACGAGCAGTACTTC.

The V and J genes are TRBV30 and TRBJ1-4; D is unclear. V was cut by 2 bases and J by 6 bases, with 4 bases left in between. CDR3 length: 11 residues. Germline CDR1 and CDR2: GTSNPN and SVGIG (reference sequence). CDR3: CAWSIDEKLFF. CDR3 bases: TGTGCCTGGAGTATAGATGAAAAACTGTTTTTT. Full variable domain (missing parts from reference TRBV30 and TRBJ1-4): SQTIHQWPATLVQPVGSPLSLECTVEGTSNPNLYWYRQAAGRGLQLLFYSVGIGQISSEVPQNLSASRPQDRQFILSSKKLLLSDSGFYLCAWSIDEKLFFGSGTQLSVL.

V is TRBV7-3 and J is TRBJ2-1; 7 bases map to TRBD1. The germline V gene encodes CDR1 SGHTA and CDR2 FQGTGA. This CDR3 has 15 amino acids. After removal of 5 bases from V and 4 bases from J, the junction contained 8 bases not matched to a gene. The CDR3 is CASSRPGTAYNEQFF. The CDR3 nucleotides read TGTGCCAGCAGCCGTCCCGGGACAGCTTACAATGAGCAGTTCTTC.

The chain recombines TRBV6-6 with TRBJ2-1; 7 positions match TRBD2. The CDR3 is 15 amino acids. J was trimmed by 4 bases and V by 0 bases; bases with no gene match: 3. The germline CDR1 and CDR2 sequences are MNHNY and SVGAGI (reference sequence). CDR3 nucleotides: TGTGCCAGCAGTTACTCTAGCGGGTCATACAATGAGCAGTTCTTC. Protein: CASSYSSGSYNEQFF.

The chain recombines TRBV12-5 with TRBJ2-1, with D possibly matching TRBD2 (6 bases). Germline assignment: CDR1 LGHNT and CDR2 FRNRAP. The ends were cut back, 4 bases at V and 0 bases at J, with 28 bases in the middle. CDR3 length: 21 amino acids. CDR3 region: CASGSSRDSGPHPSSYNEQFF. CDR3 bases: TGTGCTAGTGGTTCCTCCCGGGACTCAGGGCCGCACCCGAGCTCCTACAATGAGCAGTTCTTC.

This clone was recorded once. For the CDR3, the DNA is TGTGCCAGCAGCCAATCGGCCAATCAGCCCCAGCATTTT. Protein sequence: CASSQSANQPQHF. The gene calls are TRBV16 and TRBJ1-5, with D unresolved. Germline V gives CDR1 KGHSY, CDR2 FQNENV. V gave up 0 bases and J gave up 3 bases, with 3 bases separating them. The CDR3 spans 13 residues.